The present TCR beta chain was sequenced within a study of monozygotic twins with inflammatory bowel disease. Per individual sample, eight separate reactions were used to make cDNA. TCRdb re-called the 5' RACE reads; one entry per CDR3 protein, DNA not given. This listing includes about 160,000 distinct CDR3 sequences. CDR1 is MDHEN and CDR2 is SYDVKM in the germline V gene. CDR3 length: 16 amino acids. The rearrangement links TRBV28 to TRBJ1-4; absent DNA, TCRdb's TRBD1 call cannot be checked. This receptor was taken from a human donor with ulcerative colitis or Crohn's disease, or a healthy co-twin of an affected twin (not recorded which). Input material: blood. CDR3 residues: CASSFPFGQGVEKLFF.